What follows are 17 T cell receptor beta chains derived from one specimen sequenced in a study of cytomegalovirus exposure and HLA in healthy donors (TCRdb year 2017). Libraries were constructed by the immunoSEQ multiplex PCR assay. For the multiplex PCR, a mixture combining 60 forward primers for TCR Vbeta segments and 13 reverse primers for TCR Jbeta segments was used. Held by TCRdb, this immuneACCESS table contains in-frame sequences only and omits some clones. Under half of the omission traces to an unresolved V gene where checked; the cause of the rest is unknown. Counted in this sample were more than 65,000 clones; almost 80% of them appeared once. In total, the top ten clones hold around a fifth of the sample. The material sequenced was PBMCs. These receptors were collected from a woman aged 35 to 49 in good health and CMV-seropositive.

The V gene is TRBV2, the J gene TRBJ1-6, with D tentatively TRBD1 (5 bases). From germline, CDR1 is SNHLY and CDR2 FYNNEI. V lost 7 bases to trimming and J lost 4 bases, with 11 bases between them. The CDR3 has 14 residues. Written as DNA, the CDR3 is TGTGCCAGCAAACTGACAGATTATAATTCACCCCTCCACTTT. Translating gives CASKLTDYNSPLHF. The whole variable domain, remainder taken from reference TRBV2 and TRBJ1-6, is EPEVTQTPSHQVTQMGQEVILRCVPISNHLYFYWYRQILGQKVEFLVSFYNNEISEKSEIFDDQFSVERPDGSNFTLKIRSTKLEDSAMYFCASKLTDYNSPLHFGNGTRLTVT.

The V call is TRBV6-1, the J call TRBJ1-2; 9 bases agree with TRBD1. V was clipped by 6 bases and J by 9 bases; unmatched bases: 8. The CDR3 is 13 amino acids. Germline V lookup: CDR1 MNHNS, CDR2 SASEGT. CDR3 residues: CASSRDRARSYTF. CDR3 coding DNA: TGTGCCAGCAGCCGGGACAGGGCCCGAAGCTACACCTTC.

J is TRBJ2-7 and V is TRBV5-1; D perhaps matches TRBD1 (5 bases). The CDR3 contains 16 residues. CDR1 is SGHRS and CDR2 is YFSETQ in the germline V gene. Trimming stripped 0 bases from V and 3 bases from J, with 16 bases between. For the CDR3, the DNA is TGCGCCAGCAGCTTGGCGAGACAGCAACAAGGCTACGAGCAGTACTTC. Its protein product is CASSLARQQQGYEQYF.

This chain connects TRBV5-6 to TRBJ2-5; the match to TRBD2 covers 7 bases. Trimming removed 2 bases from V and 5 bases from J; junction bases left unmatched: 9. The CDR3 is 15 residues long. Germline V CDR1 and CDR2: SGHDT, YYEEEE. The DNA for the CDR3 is TGTGCCAGCAGCTTCGGCGGGAGAGGTGGTGAGACCCAGTACTTC. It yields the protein CASSFGGRGGETQYF.

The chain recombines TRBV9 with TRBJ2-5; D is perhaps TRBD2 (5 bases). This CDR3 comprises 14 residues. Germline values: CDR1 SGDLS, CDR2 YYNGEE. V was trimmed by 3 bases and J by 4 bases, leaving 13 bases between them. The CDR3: CASSGGLPRETQYF. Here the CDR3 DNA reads TGTGCCAGCAGCGGCGGGCTGCCGCGAGAGACCCAGTACTTC.

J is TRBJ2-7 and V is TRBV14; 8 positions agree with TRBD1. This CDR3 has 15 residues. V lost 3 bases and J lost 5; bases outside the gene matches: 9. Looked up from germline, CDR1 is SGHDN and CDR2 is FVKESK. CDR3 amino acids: CASSHLRTGSHEQYF. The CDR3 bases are TGTGCCAGCAGCCACCTCCGGACAGGGTCCCACGAGCAGTACTTC.

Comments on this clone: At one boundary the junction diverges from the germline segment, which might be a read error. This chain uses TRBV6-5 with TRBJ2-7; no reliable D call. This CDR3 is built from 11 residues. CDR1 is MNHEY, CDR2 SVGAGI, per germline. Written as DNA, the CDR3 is TGTGCCCCACTGTGGAGTGAAGCACTGATCTTC. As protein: CAPLWSEALIF.

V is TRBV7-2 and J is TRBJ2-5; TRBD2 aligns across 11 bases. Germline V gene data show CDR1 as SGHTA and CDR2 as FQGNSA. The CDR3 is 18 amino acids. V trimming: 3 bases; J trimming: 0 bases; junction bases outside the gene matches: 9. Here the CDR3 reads CASSFTGTSGWYQETQYF. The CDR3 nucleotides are TGTGCCAGCAGCTTCACCGGGACTAGCGGTTGGTACCAAGAGACCCAGTACTTC.

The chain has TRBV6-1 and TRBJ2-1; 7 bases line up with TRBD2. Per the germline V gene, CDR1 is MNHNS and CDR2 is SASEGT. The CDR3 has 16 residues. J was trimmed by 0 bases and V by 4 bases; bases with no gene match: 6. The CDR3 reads CASSVSREISYNEQFF. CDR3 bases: TGTGCCAGCAGTGTATCGCGGGAGATCTCCTACAATGAGCAGTTCTTC.

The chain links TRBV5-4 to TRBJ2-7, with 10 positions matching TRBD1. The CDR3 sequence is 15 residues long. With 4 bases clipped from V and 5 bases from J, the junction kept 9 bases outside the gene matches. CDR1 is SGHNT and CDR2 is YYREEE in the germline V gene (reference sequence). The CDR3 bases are TGTGCCAGCAGCCAACGGGACAGGGGCGCCCACGAGCAGTACTTC. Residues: CASSQRDRGAHEQYF. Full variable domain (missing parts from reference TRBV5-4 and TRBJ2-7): ETGVTQSPTHLIKTRGQQVTLRCSSQSGHNTVSWYQQALGQGPQFIFQYYREEENGRGNFPPRFSGLQFPNYSSELNVNALELDDSALYLCASSQRDRGAHEQYFGPGTRLTVT.

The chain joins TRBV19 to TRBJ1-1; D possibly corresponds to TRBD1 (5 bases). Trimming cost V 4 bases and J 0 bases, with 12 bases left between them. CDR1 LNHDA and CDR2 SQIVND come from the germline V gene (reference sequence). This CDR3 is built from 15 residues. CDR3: CASSTRQKLNTEAFF. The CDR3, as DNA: TGTGCCAGTAGTACTAGACAGAAACTGAACACTGAAGCTTTCTTT.

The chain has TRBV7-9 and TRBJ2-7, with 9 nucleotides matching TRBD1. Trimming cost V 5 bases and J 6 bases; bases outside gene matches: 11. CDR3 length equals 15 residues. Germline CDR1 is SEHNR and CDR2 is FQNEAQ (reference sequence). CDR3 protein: CASSLPGQGVGEQYF. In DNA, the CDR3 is TGTGCCAGCAGCCTGCCGGGACAGGGAGTTGGCGAGCAGTACTTC. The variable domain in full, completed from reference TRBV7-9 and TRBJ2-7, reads DTGVSQNPRHKITKRGQNVTFRCDPISEHNRLYWYRQTLGQGPEFLTYFQNEAQLEKSRLLSDRFSAERPKGSFSTLEIQRTEQGDSAMYLCASSLPGQGVGEQYFGPGTRLTVT.

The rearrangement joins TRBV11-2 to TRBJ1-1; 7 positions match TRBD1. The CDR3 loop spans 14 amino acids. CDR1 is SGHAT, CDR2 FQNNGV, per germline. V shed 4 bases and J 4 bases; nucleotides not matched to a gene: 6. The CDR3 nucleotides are TGTGCCAGCAGCTCCGACAGGGTCGGCACTGAAGCTTTCTTT. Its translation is CASSSDRVGTEAFF.

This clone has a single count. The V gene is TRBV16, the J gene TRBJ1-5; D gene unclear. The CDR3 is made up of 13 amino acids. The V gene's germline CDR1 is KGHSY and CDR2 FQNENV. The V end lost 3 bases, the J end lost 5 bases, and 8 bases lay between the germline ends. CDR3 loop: CASSHSRDQPQHF. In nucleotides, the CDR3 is TGTGCCAGCAGCCATTCGAGGGATCAGCCCCAGCATTTT.

The CDR3, as DNA: TGTGCCAGCAGCTTAACGGTTAGCACAGATACGCAGTATTTT. This codes for CASSLTVSTDTQYF. The chain uses TRBV11-1 and TRBJ2-3; D call uncertain. CDR3 length: 14 residues. Germline lookup yields CDR1 SGHAT and CDR2 FQDESV (reference sequence). V lost 2 bases and J lost 0, with 6 bases in between.

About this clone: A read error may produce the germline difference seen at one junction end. The CDR3 region is CASSLFGLVWIF. The CDR3 region has the DNA TGTGCCAGCAGTTTATTCGGCCTAGTATGGATCTTC. This rearrangement joins TRBV27 to TRBJ2-1, with D uncertain. Germline V gene data show CDR1 as MNHEY and CDR2 as SMNVEV (reference sequence). CDR3 length: 12 residues.

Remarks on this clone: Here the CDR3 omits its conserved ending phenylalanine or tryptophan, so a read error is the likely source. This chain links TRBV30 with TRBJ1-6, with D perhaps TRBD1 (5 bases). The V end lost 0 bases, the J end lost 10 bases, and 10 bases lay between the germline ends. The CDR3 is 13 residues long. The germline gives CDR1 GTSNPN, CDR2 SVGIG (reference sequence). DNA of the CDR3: TGTGCCTGGAGTGTACAGGTGGAATCACCCCTCCACTTG. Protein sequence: CAWSVQVESPLHL.